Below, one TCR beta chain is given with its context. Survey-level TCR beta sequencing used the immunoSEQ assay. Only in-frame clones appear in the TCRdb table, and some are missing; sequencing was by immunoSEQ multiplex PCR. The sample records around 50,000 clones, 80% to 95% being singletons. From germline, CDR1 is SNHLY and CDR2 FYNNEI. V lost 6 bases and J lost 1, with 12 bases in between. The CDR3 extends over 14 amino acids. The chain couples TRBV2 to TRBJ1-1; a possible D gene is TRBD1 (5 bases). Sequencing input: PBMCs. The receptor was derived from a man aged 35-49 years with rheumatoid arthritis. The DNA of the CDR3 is TGTGCCAGCAGCGGGGACTTACCGAACACTGAAGCTTTCTTT. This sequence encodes CASSGDLPNTEAFF. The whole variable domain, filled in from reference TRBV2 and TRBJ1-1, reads EPEVTQTPSHQVTQMGQEVILRCVPISNHLYFYWYRQILGQKVEFLVSFYNNEISEKSEIFDDQFSVERPDGSNFTLKIRSTKLEDSAMYFCASSGDLPNTEAFFGQGTRLTVV.